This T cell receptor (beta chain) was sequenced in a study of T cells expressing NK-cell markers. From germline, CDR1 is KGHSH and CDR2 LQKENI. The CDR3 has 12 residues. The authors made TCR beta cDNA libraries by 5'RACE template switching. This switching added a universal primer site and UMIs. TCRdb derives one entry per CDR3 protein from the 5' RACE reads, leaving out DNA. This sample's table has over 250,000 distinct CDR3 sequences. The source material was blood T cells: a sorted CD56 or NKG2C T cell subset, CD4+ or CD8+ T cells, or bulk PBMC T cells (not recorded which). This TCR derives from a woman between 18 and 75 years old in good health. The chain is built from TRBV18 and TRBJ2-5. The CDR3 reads CASSPPIETQYF.